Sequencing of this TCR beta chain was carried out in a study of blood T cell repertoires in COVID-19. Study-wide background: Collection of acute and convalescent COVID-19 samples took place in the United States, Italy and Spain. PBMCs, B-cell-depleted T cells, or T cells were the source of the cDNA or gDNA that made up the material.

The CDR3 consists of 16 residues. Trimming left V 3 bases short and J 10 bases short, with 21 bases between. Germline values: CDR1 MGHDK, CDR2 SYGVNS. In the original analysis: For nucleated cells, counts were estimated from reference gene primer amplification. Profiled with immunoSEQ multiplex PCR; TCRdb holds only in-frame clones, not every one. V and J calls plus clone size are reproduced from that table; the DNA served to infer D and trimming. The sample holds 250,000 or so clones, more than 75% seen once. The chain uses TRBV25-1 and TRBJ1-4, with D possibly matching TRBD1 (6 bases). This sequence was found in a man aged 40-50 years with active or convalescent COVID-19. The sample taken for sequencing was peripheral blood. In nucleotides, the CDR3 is TGTGCCAGCAGTGACCCCTCACAGGGCCAAGGGGTAAAACTGTTTTTT. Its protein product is CASSDPSQGQGVKLFF.